This entry features one T cell receptor (beta chain) sequence. The antigen remains unidentified. Deletions cut 6 bases from V and 6 bases from J, with 14 bases between. The V gene's germline CDR1 is MNHEY and CDR2 SVGEGT. The CDR3 is 14 amino acids. This sample stems from a study of post-analysis software for immune sequencing data. Whole-study findings and limits: Significantly decreased normalized Chao1 diversity was recorded for multiple sclerosis patients relative to controls. Five TRBV segments, including TRBV5-6, TRBV5-1 and TRBV20-1, were more frequent in patients than controls.

Unique molecular identifiers had been added to the TCR beta cDNA libraries. TCRdb itself ran the PCR reads through MiXCR, one entry per CDR3 protein. The data show roughly 580,000 distinct CDR3 sequences, with around 47% seen just once and roughly 1.7% held by the top ten. The sequencing sample was made of blood. This TCR derives from a girl aged 5 to 17 with multiple sclerosis. The J gene is TRBJ1-4, the V gene TRBV6-2 or TRBV6-3; no clear D. CDR3 DNA sequence: TGTGCCAGCAGACAATCTAGCGAAGATGAAAAACTGTTTTTT. This gives the protein CASRQSSEDEKLFF.